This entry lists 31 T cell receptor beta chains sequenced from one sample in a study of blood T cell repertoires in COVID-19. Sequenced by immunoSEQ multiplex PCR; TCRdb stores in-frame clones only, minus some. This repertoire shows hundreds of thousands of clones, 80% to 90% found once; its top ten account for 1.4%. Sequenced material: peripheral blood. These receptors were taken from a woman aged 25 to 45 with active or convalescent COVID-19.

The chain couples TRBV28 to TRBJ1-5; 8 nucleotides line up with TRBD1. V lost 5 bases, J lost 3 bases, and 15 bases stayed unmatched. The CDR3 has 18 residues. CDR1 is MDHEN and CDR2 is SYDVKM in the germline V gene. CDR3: CASSTGQGEGYVNQPQHF. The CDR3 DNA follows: TGTGCCAGCAGTACCGGACAGGGAGAGGGGTACGTCAATCAGCCCCAGCATTTT.

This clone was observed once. The CDR3 DNA reads as TGTGCCACCTCGACAGGGACGATAGAGACCCAGTACTTC. Amino acids: CATSTGTIETQYF. V is TRBV24-1 and J is TRBJ2-5; 7 bases map to TRBD1. The germline V gene has CDR1 KGHDR and CDR2 SFDVKD. This CDR3 has 13 residues. J was trimmed by 4 bases and V by 9 bases; bases with no gene match: 7.

The CDR3 sequence is CASSATAYSNQPQHF. For the CDR3, the DNA is TGTGCCAGTAGTGCGACAGCTTATAGCAATCAGCCCCAGCATTTT. The chain uses TRBV19 and TRBJ1-5; maybe TRBD1 (5 bases). Germline V gene data show CDR1 as LNHDA and CDR2 as SQIVND (reference sequence). V lost 5 bases and J lost 0, with 11 bases in between. This CDR3 is built from 15 residues.

CDR3 protein: CASRLGPEQFF. The CDR3 DNA follows: TGTGCCAGTAGGTTGGGCCCCGAGCAGTTCTTC. The chain has TRBV19 and TRBJ2-1; D remains ambiguous. The CDR3 loop spans 11 amino acids. The germline CDR1 and CDR2 sequences are LNHDA and SQIVND (reference sequence). Trimming removed 6 bases from V and 10 bases from J, with 10 bases in between.

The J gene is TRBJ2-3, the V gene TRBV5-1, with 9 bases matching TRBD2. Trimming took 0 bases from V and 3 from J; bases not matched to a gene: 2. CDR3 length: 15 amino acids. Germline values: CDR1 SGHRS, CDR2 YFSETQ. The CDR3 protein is CASSLGSGGTDTQYF. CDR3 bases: TGCGCCAGCAGCTTGGGTAGCGGGGGAACAGATACGCAGTATTTT.

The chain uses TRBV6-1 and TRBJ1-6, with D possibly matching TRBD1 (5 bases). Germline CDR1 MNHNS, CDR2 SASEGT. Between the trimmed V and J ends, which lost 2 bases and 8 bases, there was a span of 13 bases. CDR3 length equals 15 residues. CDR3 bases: TGTGCCAGCAGTGAATACGGGGGTTATTATTCACCCCTCCACTTT. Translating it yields CASSEYGGYYSPLHF.

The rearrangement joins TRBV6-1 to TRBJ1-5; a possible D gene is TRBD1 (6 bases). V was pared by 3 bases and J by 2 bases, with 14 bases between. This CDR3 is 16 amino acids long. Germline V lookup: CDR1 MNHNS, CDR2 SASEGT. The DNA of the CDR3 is TGTGCCAGCAGTGACGCAGGGGTAATCGGCAATCAGCCCCAGCATTTT. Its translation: CASSDAGVIGNQPQHF.

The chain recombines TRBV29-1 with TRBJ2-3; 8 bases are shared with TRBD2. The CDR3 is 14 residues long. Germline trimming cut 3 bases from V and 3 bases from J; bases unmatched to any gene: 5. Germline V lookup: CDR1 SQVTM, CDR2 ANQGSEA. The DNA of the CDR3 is TGCAGCGTTGAGCCGGGGGGGCCGACAGATACGCAGTATTTT. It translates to CSVEPGGPTDTQYF.

CDR3 sequence reads: CASSTGGFDRTSYNEQFF. CDR3 in DNA: TGTGCCAGCAGTACCGGGGGGTTCGACAGGACCTCCTACAATGAGCAGTTCTTC. J is TRBJ2-1 and V is TRBV28; D perhaps matches TRBD2 (7 bases). There are 18 residues in the CDR3. V lost 5 bases to trimming and J lost 0 bases, with 20 bases between them. From germline, CDR1 is MDHEN and CDR2 SYDVKM.

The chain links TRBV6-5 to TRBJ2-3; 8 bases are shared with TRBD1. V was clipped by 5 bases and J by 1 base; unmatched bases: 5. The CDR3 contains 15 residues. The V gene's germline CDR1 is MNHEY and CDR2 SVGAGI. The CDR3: CASSRDRSRTDTQYF. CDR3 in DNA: TGTGCCAGCAGTCGGGACAGGTCCCGCACAGATACGCAGTATTTT.

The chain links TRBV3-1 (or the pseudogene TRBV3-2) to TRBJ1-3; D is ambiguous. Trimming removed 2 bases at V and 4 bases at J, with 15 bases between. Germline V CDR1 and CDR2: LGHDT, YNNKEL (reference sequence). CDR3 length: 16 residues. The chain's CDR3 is CASSQLGQLTGNTIYF. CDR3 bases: TGTGCCAGCAGCCAACTGGGCCAACTTACAGGAAACACCATATATTTT.

CDR3 in amino acids: CASRGTGTVDEQYF. As DNA, the CDR3 is TGTGCCAGCAGGGGTACAGGGACGGTCGACGAGCAGTACTTC. The chain carries TRBV25-1 and TRBJ2-7, with a tentative D call TRBD1 (6 bases). The CDR3 has 14 amino acids. Germline values: CDR1 MGHDK, CDR2 SYGVNS. Between the trimmed V and J ends, which lost 6 bases and 5 bases, there was a span of 17 bases.

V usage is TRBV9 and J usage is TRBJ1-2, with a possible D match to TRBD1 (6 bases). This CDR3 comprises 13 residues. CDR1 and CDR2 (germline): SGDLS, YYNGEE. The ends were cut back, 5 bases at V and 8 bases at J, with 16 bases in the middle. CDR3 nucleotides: TGTGCCAGCAGTTACACAGGGACGGTAGGCTACACCTTC. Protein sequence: CASSYTGTVGYTF.

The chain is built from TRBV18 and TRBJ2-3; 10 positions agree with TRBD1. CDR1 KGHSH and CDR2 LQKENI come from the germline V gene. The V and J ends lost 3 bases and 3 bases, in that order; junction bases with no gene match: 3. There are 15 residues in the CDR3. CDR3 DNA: TGTGCCAGCTCACCCCCGGGACAGGGGACAGATACGCAGTATTTT. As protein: CASSPPGQGTDTQYF.

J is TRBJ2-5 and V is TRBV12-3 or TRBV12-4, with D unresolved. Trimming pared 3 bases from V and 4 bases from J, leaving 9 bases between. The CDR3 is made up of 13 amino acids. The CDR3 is CASSLLSGETQYF. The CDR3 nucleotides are TGTGCCAGCAGTTTGTTGAGTGGAGAGACCCAGTACTTC.

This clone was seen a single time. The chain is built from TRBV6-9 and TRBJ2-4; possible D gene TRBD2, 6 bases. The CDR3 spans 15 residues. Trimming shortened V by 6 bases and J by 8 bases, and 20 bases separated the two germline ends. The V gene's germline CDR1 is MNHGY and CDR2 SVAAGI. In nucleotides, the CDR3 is TGTGCCAGCAGCCGACGGGTTAGCGGTTGGGACATTCAGTACTTC. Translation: CASSRRVSGWDIQYF.

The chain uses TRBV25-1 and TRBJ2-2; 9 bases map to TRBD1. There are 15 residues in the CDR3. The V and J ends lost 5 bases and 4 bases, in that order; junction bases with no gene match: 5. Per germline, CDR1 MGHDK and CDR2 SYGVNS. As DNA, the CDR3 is TGTGCCAGCAGTTCTGGACAGGGGTTCACCGGGGAGCTGTTTTTT. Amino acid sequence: CASSSGQGFTGELFF. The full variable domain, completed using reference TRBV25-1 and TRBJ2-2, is EADIYQTPRYLVIGTGKKITLECSQTMGHDKMYWYQQDPGMELHLIHYSYGVNSTEKGDLSSESTVSRIRTEHFPLTLESARPSHTSQYLCASSSGQGFTGELFFGEGSRLTVL.

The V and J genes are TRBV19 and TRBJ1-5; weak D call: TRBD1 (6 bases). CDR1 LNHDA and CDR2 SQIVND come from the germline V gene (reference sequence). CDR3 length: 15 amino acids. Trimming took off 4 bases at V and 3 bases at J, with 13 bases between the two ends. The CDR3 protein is CASSSQGLYNQPQHF. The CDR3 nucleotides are TGTGCCAGTAGTAGCCAGGGGTTATACAATCAGCCCCAGCATTTT.

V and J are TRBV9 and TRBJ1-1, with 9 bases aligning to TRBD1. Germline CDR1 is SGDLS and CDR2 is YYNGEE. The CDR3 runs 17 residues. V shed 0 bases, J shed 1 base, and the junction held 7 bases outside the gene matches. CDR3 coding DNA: TGTGCCAGCAGCGTAGGCCGGACAGGGGACCCGAACACTGAAGCTTTCTTT. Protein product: CASSVGRTGDPNTEAFF.

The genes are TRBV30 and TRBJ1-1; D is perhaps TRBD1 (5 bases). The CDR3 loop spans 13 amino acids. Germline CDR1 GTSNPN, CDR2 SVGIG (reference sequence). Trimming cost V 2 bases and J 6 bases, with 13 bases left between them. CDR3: CAWSTGEPPEAFF. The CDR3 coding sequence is TGTGCCTGGAGTACGGGGGAGCCGCCTGAAGCTTTCTTT.

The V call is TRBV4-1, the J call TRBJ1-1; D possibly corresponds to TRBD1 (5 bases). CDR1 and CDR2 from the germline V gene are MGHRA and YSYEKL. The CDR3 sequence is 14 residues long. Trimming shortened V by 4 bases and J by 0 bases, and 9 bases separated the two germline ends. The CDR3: CASSLRQLNTEAFF. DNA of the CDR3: TGCGCCAGCAGCCTAAGACAGTTGAACACTGAAGCTTTCTTT.

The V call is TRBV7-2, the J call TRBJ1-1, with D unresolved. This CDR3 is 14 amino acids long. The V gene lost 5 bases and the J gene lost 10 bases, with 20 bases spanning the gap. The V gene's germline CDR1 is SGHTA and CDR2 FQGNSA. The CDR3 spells CASSPSVDPRGAFF. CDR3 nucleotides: TGTGCCAGCAGCCCTTCAGTTGATCCAAGAGGAGCTTTCTTT. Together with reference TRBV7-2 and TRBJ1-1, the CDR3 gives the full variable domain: GAGVSQSPSNKVTEKGKDVELRCDPISGHTALYWYRQSLGQGLEFLIYFQGNSAPDKSGLPSDRFSAERTGGSVSTLTIQRTQQEDSAVYLCASSPSVDPRGAFFGQGTRLTVV.

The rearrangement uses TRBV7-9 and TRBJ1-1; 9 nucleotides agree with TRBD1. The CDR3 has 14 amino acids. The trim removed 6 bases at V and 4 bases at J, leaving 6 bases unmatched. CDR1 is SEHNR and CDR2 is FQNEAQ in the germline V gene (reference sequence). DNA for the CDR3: TGTGCCAGCAGTGAACAGGGGGCGAGCACTGAAGCTTTCTTT. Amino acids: CASSEQGASTEAFF. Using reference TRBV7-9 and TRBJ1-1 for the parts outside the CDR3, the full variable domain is DTGVSQNPRHKITKRGQNVTFRCDPISEHNRLYWYRQTLGQGPEFLTYFQNEAQLEKSRLLSDRFSAERPKGSFSTLEIQRTEQGDSAMYLCASSEQGASTEAFFGQGTRLTVV.

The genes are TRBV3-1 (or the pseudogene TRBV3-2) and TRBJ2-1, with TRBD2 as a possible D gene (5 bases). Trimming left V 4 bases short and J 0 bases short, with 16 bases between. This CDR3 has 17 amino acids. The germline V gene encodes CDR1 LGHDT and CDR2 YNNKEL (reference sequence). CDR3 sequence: CASSPMPAVSSYNEQFF. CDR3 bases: TGTGCCAGCAGCCCGATGCCAGCGGTAAGCTCCTACAATGAGCAGTTCTTC.

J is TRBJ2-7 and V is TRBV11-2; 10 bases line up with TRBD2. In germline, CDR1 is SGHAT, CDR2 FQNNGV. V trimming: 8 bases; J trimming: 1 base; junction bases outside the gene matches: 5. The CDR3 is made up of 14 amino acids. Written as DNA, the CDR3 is TGTGCCAGCGTCGCTAGCGGGGGATCCTACGAGCAGTACTTC. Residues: CASVASGGSYEQYF. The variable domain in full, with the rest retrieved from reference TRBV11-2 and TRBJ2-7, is EAGVAQSPRYKIIEKRQSVAFWCNPISGHATLYWYQQILGQGPKLLIQFQNNGVVDDSQLPKDRFSAERLKGVDSTLKIQPAKLEDSAVYLCASVASGGSYEQYFGPGTRLTVT.

CDR3 in amino acids: CASMSPGGYYGYTF. Here the CDR3 DNA reads TGTGCCAGCATGAGTCCGGGGGGATACTATGGCTACACCTTC. The chain couples TRBV6-5 to TRBJ1-2, with D tentatively TRBD1 (5 bases). CDR3 size: 14 residues. Looked up from germline, CDR1 is MNHEY and CDR2 is SVGAGI. Trimming removed 7 bases from V and 3 bases from J, with 15 bases in between.

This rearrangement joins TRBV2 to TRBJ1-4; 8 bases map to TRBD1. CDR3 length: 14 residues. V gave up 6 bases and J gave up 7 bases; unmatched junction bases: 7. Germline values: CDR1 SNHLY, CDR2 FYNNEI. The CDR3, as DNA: TGTGCCAGCAGCGCAGGACAGGGTGCTGAAAAACTGTTTTTT. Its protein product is CASSAGQGAEKLFF.

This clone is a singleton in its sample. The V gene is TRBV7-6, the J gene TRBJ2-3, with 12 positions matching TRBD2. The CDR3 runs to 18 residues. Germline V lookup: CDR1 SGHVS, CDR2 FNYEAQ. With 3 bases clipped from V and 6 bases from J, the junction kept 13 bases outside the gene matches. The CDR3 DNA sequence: TGTGCCAGCAGCTTGGCCCCGACTAGCGGGGGTAGAGTGGATACGCAGTATTTT. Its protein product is CASSLAPTSGGRVDTQYF.

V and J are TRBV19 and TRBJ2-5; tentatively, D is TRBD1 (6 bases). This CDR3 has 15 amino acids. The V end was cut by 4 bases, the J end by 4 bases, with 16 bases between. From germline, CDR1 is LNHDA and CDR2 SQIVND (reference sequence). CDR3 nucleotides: TGTGCCAGTAGTACAGGGGTTGGGTTGGGAGAGACCCAGTACTTC. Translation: CASSTGVGLGETQYF.

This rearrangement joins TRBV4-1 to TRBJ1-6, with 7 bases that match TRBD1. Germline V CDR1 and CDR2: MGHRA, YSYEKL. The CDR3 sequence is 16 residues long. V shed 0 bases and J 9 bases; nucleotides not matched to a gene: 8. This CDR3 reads CASSQEKTGLGSPLHF. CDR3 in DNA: TGCGCCAGCAGCCAAGAAAAGACAGGGTTGGGTTCACCCCTCCACTTT.

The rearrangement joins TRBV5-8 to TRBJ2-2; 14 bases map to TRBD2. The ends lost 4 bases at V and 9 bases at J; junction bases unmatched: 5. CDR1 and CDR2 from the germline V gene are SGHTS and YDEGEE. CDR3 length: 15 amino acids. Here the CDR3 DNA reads TGTGCCAGCAGCATTGGACTAGCGGGAGGTCGGGAGCTGTTTTTT. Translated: CASSIGLAGGRELFF.